A single sample gave rise to the 29 T cell receptor beta chains below, sequenced in a study of blood T cell repertoires in COVID-19. Here immunoSEQ multiplex PCR was the method, and the copy in TCRdb shows in-frame clones only, minus some. The sample consists of some 230,000 clones, 86% of them appearing once. Material: peripheral blood. Every receptor here comes from a woman aged 45-65 years with COVID-19, enrolled during active disease.

The rearrangement joins TRBV27 to TRBJ1-6; TRBD1 is a possible D gene (6 bases). CDR1 is MNHEY, CDR2 SMNVEV, per germline (reference sequence). V shed 3 bases and J shed 5 bases, with 17 bases lying between them. This CDR3 comprises 17 residues. CDR3 residues: CASSFLRDTSNNSPLHF. The CDR3 DNA follows: TGTGCCAGCAGTTTTCTTCGGGACACTTCAAATAATTCACCCCTCCACTTT.

The chain combines TRBV19 with TRBJ2-1; possibly TRBD2 for D (5 bases). Germline V gives CDR1 LNHDA, CDR2 SQIVND (reference sequence). The CDR3 has 14 residues. V lost 4 bases and J 3 bases, leaving 10 bases between the germline ends. CDR3 in DNA: TGTGCCAGTAGTACCTGGGGAGTCTACAATGAGCAGTTCTTC. Residues: CASSTWGVYNEQFF.

The rearrangement joins TRBV18 to TRBJ1-1; 11 nucleotides agree with TRBD1. V shed 4 bases, J shed 5 bases, and the junction held 3 bases outside the gene matches. This CDR3 is 14 amino acids long. From germline, CDR1 is KGHSH and CDR2 LQKENI. The CDR3 reads CASSLDRGLTEAFF. For the CDR3, the DNA is TGTGCCAGCTCACTGGACAGGGGGCTAACTGAAGCTTTCTTT. The whole variable domain, filled in from reference TRBV18 and TRBJ1-1, reads NAGVMQNPRHLVRRRGQEARLRCSPMKGHSHVYWYRQLPEEGLKFMVYLQKENIIDESGMPKERFSAEFPKEGPSILRIQQVVRGDSAAYFCASSLDRGLTEAFFGQGTRLTVV.

This clone was seen a few times. The chain carries TRBV5-1 and TRBJ1-2; TRBD1 agrees at 7 bases. The J segment lost 0 bases and the V segment lost 4 bases, leaving 9 bases of the junction unmatched. Germline loops: CDR1 SGHRS, CDR2 YFSETQ. This CDR3 is built from 16 residues. DNA for the CDR3: TGCGCCAGCAGCCCGCGAGGGGGCCCCCCTAACTATGGCTACACCTTC. This gives the protein CASSPRGGPPNYGYTF.

This rearrangement joins TRBV12-3 or TRBV12-4 to TRBJ1-1; possibly TRBD1 for D (5 bases). Trimming cost V 6 bases and J 6 bases, with 14 bases left between them. The CDR3 length is 13 residues. CDR3 DNA: TGTGCCAGCAGATTGGGACGGGAGGCTGAAGCTTTCTTT. This sequence encodes CASRLGREAEAFF.

This rearrangement joins TRBV14 to TRBJ2-1; D unresolved. The CDR3 spans 14 residues. Germline-derived CDR1 and CDR2 are SGHDN and FVKESK. V gave up 2 bases and J gave up 4 bases, with 9 bases separating them. The chain's CDR3 is CASSQLTSYNEQFF. CDR3 in DNA: TGTGCCAGCAGCCAACTAACTTCGTACAATGAGCAGTTCTTC.

The chain combines TRBV5-4 with TRBJ2-1; a possible D gene is TRBD2 (6 bases). The V gene lost 4 bases and the J gene lost 0 bases, with 14 bases spanning the gap. The CDR3 runs to 16 residues. In germline, CDR1 is SGHNT, CDR2 YYREEE (reference sequence). The CDR3 sequence: CASSRRGMGSYNEQFF. The CDR3 DNA reads TGTGCCAGCAGCCGGCGGGGTATGGGCTCCTACAATGAGCAGTTCTTC.

This rearrangement joins TRBV6-5 to TRBJ1-5; TRBD1 matches 10 bases. The trim removed 6 bases at V and 6 bases at J, leaving 2 bases unmatched. The V gene's germline CDR1 is MNHEY and CDR2 SVGAGI. The CDR3 consists of 13 residues. In DNA form, the CDR3 reads TGTGCCAGCAGCGGGGACAGGGGTCAGCCCCAGCATTTT. Translating gives CASSGDRGQPQHF.

This chain joins TRBV19 and TRBJ1-1; no clear D gene. The CDR3 is made up of 12 amino acids. Germline CDR1 is LNHDA and CDR2 is SQIVND (reference sequence). The germline V and J ends were trimmed by 7 bases and 7 bases, with 13 bases remaining between them. CDR3 bases: TGTGCCAGTAATGAGCTAGCTGGTGAAGCTTTCTTT. This sequence encodes CASNELAGEAFF.

The chain employs TRBV11-2 and TRBJ2-7; D possibly corresponds to TRBD1 (6 bases). Germline V gene lookup returns CDR1 SGHAT and CDR2 FQNNGV. The CDR3 loop spans 15 amino acids. Trimming left V 7 bases short and J 0 bases short, with 16 bases between. DNA for the CDR3: TGTGCCAGCAACCACCGGACAGTCCTCTCCTACGAGCAGTACTTC. Protein sequence: CASNHRTVLSYEQYF.

The chain has TRBV7-2 and TRBJ2-1; perhaps TRBD1 as D (5 bases). The CDR3 has 15 amino acids. Germline-derived CDR1 and CDR2 are SGHTA and FQGNSA. V was pared by 3 bases and J by 1 base, with 10 bases between. CDR3 sequence reads: CASSLRPGSYNEQFF. CDR3 nucleotides: TGTGCCAGCAGCTTGCGGCCAGGGTCCTACAATGAGCAGTTCTTC.

This chain links TRBV12-5 with TRBJ1-4, with TRBD1 matching over 7 bases. This CDR3 region has 15 residues. Germline CDR1 and CDR2: LGHNT and FRNRAP. With 4 bases clipped from V and 8 bases from J, the junction kept 10 bases outside the gene matches. This CDR3 reads CASGSRGPSGEKLFF. The CDR3 nucleotides are TGTGCTAGTGGTTCAAGGGGGCCCTCTGGGGAAAAACTGTTTTTT.

This rearrangement joins TRBV3-1 (or the pseudogene TRBV3-2) to TRBJ2-1; TRBD1 matches 12 bases. CDR1 LGHDT and CDR2 YNNKEL come from the germline V gene (reference sequence). CDR3 length equals 15 residues. J lost 2 bases, V lost 8 bases, and 4 bases had no gene match. CDR3 protein: CASGGQGAAYNEQFF. CDR3 coding DNA: TGTGCCAGCGGGGGACAGGGGGCTGCCTACAATGAGCAGTTCTTC.

The rearrangement uses TRBV7-8 and TRBJ1-1; D is perhaps TRBD1 (5 bases). V was trimmed by 7 bases and J by 6 bases, leaving 18 bases between them. Germline V gene lookup returns CDR1 SGHVS and CDR2 FQNEAQ. CDR3 size: 14 residues. DNA of the CDR3: TGTGCCAGCAACCTGGGGGGGGAAGGAGCTGAAGCTTTCTTT. Encoded protein: CASNLGGEGAEAFF.

The chain has TRBV30 and TRBJ1-5, with 7 positions matching TRBD1. J gave up 5 bases and V 1 base, and 2 bases lay outside the gene matches. The CDR3 spans 13 residues. CDR1 GTSNPN and CDR2 SVGIG come from the germline V gene (reference sequence). The CDR3 is CAWSDTGDQPQHF. The CDR3 region has the DNA TGTGCCTGGAGTGATACAGGGGATCAGCCCCAGCATTTT.

The chain has TRBV29-1 and TRBJ2-7; TRBD1 is a possible D gene (6 bases). Trimming took off 4 bases at V and 5 bases at J, with 18 bases between the two ends. CDR1 and CDR2 from the germline V gene are SQVTM and ANQGSEA. The CDR3 spans 14 residues. Written as DNA, the CDR3 is TGCAGCGTTGCGGGACAAGTCAACCCCAACGAGCAGTACTTC. Translating gives CSVAGQVNPNEQYF.

This clone was seen a few times. The J gene is TRBJ2-1, the V gene TRBV6-5, with TRBD2 matching over 7 bases. The J segment lost 3 bases and the V segment lost 7 bases, leaving 9 bases of the junction unmatched. The CDR3 is made up of 15 amino acids. Germline-derived CDR1 and CDR2 are MNHEY and SVGAGI. CDR3 region: CASTSGGGGYNEQFF. CDR3 in DNA: TGTGCCAGCACCAGTGGGGGGGGAGGCTACAATGAGCAGTTCTTC.

CDR3 region: CASSPPGQRNSPLHF. The CDR3 nucleotides are TGTGCCAGCAGTCCCCCAGGACAGCGTAATTCACCCCTCCACTTT. This sequence joins TRBV6-5 and TRBJ1-6, with D perhaps matching TRBD1 (6 bases). The CDR3 sequence is 15 residues long. Between the trimmed V and J ends, which lost 5 bases and 6 bases, there was a span of 14 bases. The germline V gene encodes CDR1 MNHEY and CDR2 SVGAGI.

This clone has only a few counts. CDR3 in amino acids: CASSKGQYSGNTIYF. The DNA of the CDR3 is TGTGCCAGCAGCAAGGGACAGTACTCTGGAAACACCATATATTTT. This chain uses TRBV28 with TRBJ1-3; 7 positions agree with TRBD1. Germline CDR1 reads MDHEN; CDR2 reads SYDVKM. This CDR3 contains 15 residues. The trim removed 6 bases at V and 0 bases at J, leaving 5 bases unmatched.

The chain couples TRBV7-2 to TRBJ1-1, with TRBD1 identical over 7 bases. The CDR3 covers 13 residues. Trimming cost V 5 bases and J 6 bases; bases outside gene matches: 6. The germline V gene encodes CDR1 SGHTA and CDR2 FQGNSA. The CDR3 is CASSIDRAPEAFF. CDR3 in DNA: TGTGCCAGCAGCATTGACAGGGCCCCTGAAGCTTTCTTT.

The rearrangement joins TRBV19 to TRBJ2-7, with 7 bases lining up with TRBD1. Germline trimming cut 3 bases from V and 7 bases from J; bases unmatched to any gene: 6. This CDR3 contains 13 residues. Germline lookup yields CDR1 LNHDA and CDR2 SQIVND (reference sequence). DNA for the CDR3: TGTGCCAGTAGTATTGCCCAGGGGGAAGAGCAGTACTTC. Residues: CASSIAQGEEQYF. Based on the CDR3 plus reference TRBV19 and TRBJ2-7, the full variable domain is DGGITQSPKYLFRKEGQNVTLSCEQNLNHDAMYWYRQDPGQGLRLIYYSQIVNDFQKGDIAEGYSVSREKKESFPLTVTSAQKNPTAFYLCASSIAQGEEQYFGPGTRLTVT.

V gene TRBV9 combines with J gene TRBJ2-2; D is ambiguous. Germline lookup yields CDR1 SGDLS and CDR2 YYNGEE. V was pared by 0 bases and J by 7 bases, with 10 bases between. The CDR3 totals 14 residues. The CDR3 is CASSVAPALGELFF. The CDR3 DNA reads TGTGCCAGCAGCGTAGCCCCCGCACTCGGGGAGCTGTTTTTT.

The rearrangement joins TRBV27 to TRBJ2-5, with 7 positions matching TRBD2. CDR1 and CDR2 (germline): MNHEY, SMNVEV (reference sequence). CDR3 length equals 14 residues. With 3 bases clipped from V and 5 bases from J, the junction kept 6 bases outside the gene matches. The CDR3 nucleotides read TGTGCCAGCAGTTTCGCGGGGGTTCGGGAGACCCAGTACTTC. This translates into CASSFAGVRETQYF.

The table lists this clone with a count of one. The chain joins TRBV7-2 to TRBJ1-2, with 9 nucleotides matching TRBD1. Germline V gene lookup returns CDR1 SGHTA and CDR2 FQGNSA. J lost 6 bases, V lost 4 bases, and 6 bases had no gene match. This CDR3 is 14 amino acids long. CDR3 DNA sequence: TGTGCCAGCAGCTCATGGGACAGGGCTGATGGCTACACCTTC. As protein: CASSSWDRADGYTF.

The chain carries TRBV28 and TRBJ2-7, with 7 bases that match TRBD2. After removal of 4 bases from V and 7 bases from J, the junction contained 16 bases not matched to a gene. There are 16 residues in the CDR3. Germline assignment: CDR1 MDHEN and CDR2 SYDVKM. The CDR3 spells CASSSSSGIPYEEQYF. CDR3 in DNA: TGTGCCAGCAGTTCCTCCAGCGGGATACCTTACGAAGAGCAGTACTTC.

The CDR3 loop reads CASSALPGDPPYLTGELFF. CDR3 DNA: TGTGCCAGCAGCGCTCTTCCTGGAGATCCCCCTTACCTTACCGGGGAGCTGTTTTTT. This chain connects TRBV9 to TRBJ2-2; D is unclear. Trimming took off 3 bases at V and 5 bases at J, with 26 bases between the two ends. The germline V gene encodes CDR1 SGDLS and CDR2 YYNGEE. The CDR3 totals 19 residues. The variable domain in full, with the rest retrieved from reference TRBV9 and TRBJ2-2, is DSGVTQTPKHLITATGQRVTLRCSPRSGDLSVYWYQQSLDQGLQFLIQYYNGEERAKGNILERFSAQQFPDLHSELNLSSLELGDSALYFCASSALPGDPPYLTGELFFGEGSRLTVL.

The chain joins TRBV11-3 to TRBJ1-3; TRBD1 is a possible D gene (5 bases). The germline V gene has CDR1 SGHNT and CDR2 YENEEA. The CDR3 totals 14 residues. Trimming pared 7 bases from V and 2 bases from J, leaving 12 bases between. CDR3 in DNA: TGTGCCAGCACTTTAGGAGGGGCTGGAAACACCATATATTTT. The encoded protein is CASTLGGAGNTIYF.

This clone was observed a single time. CDR3 loop: CASSLRGVLYNEQFF. The CDR3 DNA follows: TGTGCCAGCAGCCTAAGGGGTGTCCTCTACAATGAGCAGTTCTTC. The chain is built from TRBV5-6 and TRBJ2-1; D is perhaps TRBD1 (5 bases). Germline V gene sequence: CDR1 SGHDT, CDR2 YYEEEE. The CDR3 is 15 amino acids. Trimming stripped 4 bases from V and 3 bases from J, with 14 bases between.

V usage is TRBV7-2 and J usage is TRBJ1-4, with D perhaps matching TRBD1 (6 bases). The V gene lost 5 bases and the J gene lost 13 bases, with 14 bases spanning the gap. The CDR3 is 12 amino acids. The germline CDR1 and CDR2 sequences are SGHTA and FQGNSA. The DNA for the CDR3 is TGTGCCAGCAGCCATCCCCAGGGGACACTGTTTTTT. Protein sequence: CASSHPQGTLFF.